This entry features one T cell receptor beta chain sequence. Measured with immunoSEQ multiplex PCR; TCRdb has only the in-frame clones, and not every one. The sample lists 160,000 or so clones; under 85% were seen once. This sample stems from a study of blood T cell repertoires in COVID-19. The CDR3 consists of 13 residues. The V end was cut by 5 bases, the J end by 7 bases, with 14 bases between. Looked up from germline, CDR1 is MNHEY and CDR2 is SVGAGI. The sequence was collected from a man aged 65 to 85 who had recovered from COVID-19. Sequencing was performed on peripheral blood. This rearrangement joins TRBV6-5 to TRBJ1-2; D is unclear. For the CDR3, the DNA is TGTGCCAGCAGTCCCTTCCGTGTCGGTGGCTACACCTTC. Translation: CASSPFRVGGYTF.